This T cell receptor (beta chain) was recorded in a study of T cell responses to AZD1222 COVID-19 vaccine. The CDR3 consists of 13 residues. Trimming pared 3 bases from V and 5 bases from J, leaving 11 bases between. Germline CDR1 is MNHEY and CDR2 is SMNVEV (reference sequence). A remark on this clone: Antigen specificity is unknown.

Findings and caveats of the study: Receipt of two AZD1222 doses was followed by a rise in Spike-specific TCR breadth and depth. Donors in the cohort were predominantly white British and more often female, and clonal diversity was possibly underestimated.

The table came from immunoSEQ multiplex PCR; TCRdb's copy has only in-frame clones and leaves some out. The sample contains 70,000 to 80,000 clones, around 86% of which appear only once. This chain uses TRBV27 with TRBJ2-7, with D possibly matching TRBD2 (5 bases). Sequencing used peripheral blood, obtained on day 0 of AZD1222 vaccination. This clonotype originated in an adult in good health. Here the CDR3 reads CASSFSEVHEQYF. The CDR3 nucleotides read TGTGCCAGCAGTTTTTCGGAGGTGCACGAGCAGTACTTC.